Listed below are T cell receptor beta chains from one sample, sequenced in a study of cytomegalovirus exposure and HLA in healthy donors. Profiled with immunoSEQ multiplex PCR; TCRdb holds only in-frame clones, not every one. The profile shows around 200,000 clones, roughly 87% of them singletons. The sample was PBMCs. The receptors stem from a man in his forties in good health and CMV-seropositive. Both conserved end residues are part of each CDR3. Each record gives: clone size, J gene, D gene, V gene, CDR3 DNA, CDR3 protein. D genes are given only for firm matches. Rows may omit the clone size; those that give it use once, few, many or a size class.

clone size: .; J gene: TRBJ2-3; D gene: TRBD2; V gene: TRBV5-1; CDR3 DNA: TGCGCCAGCAGCTTGACTAGCGGATCAGATACGCAGTATTTT; CDR3 protein: CASSLTSGSDTQYF
clone size: .; J gene: TRBJ2-7; D gene: TRBD2; V gene: TRBV10-1; CDR3 DNA: TGCGCCAGCAGTGAGTCGCCGGGACTAGCCGACGAGCAGTACTTC; CDR3 protein: CASSESPGLADEQYF
clone size: .; J gene: TRBJ2-7; D gene: TRBD1; V gene: TRBV5-6; CDR3 DNA: TGTGCCAGCAGCTGGGGGACAGGGCGAGACGAGCAGTACTTC; CDR3 protein: CASSWGTGRDEQYF
clone size: .; J gene: TRBJ2-5; D gene: TRBD1; V gene: TRBV6-1; CDR3 DNA: TGTGCCAGCAGTGAGGGACAGAAAGAGACCCAGTACTTC; CDR3 protein: CASSEGQKETQYF
clone size: .; J gene: TRBJ1-1; D gene: .; V gene: TRBV11-3; CDR3 DNA: TGTGCCAGCAGCCAGAAGAACACTGAAGCTTTCTTT; CDR3 protein: CASSQKNTEAFF
clone size: few; J gene: TRBJ2-5; D gene: .; V gene: TRBV7-2; CDR3 DNA: TGTGCCAGCAGCTTAGGGAACAGGGTAGAGACCCAGTACTTC; CDR3 protein: CASSLGNRVETQYF
clone size: .; J gene: TRBJ2-1; D gene: TRBD2; V gene: TRBV28; CDR3 DNA: TGTGCCAGCAGTTTTGCGGGAGGGGACAATGAGCAGTTCTTC; CDR3 protein: CASSFAGGDNEQFF
clone size: .; J gene: TRBJ2-3; D gene: .; V gene: TRBV7-9; CDR3 DNA: TGTGCCAGCAGCACTAGCACAGATACGCAGTATTTT; CDR3 protein: CASSTSTDTQYF
clone size: .; J gene: TRBJ1-5; D gene: TRBD1; V gene: TRBV30; CDR3 DNA: TGTGCCTGGAGCATAGGGTCCGGGACAGGGAACCCCCGGGGAGAGCCCCAGCATTTT; CDR3 protein: CAWSIGSGTGNPRGEPQHF
clone size: few; J gene: TRBJ1-1; D gene: TRBD1; V gene: TRBV6-1; CDR3 DNA: TGTGCCAGCAGTAGTAGTGGGGACAGGGCGGCTTTCTTT; CDR3 protein: CASSSSGDRAAFF
clone size: .; J gene: TRBJ1-1; D gene: .; V gene: TRBV11-2; CDR3 DNA: TGTGCCAGCAGCTTATCCGCGGAGGGATTGAACACTGAAGCTTTCTTT; CDR3 protein: CASSLSAEGLNTEAFF
clone size: few; J gene: TRBJ2-1; D gene: TRBD2; V gene: TRBV10-3; CDR3 DNA: TGTGCCATCACCGGGGGAGGGTGGGCCGACAATGAGCAGTTCTTC; CDR3 protein: CAITGGGWADNEQFF